Below, 5 T cell receptor beta chains from the same sample are listed, as sequenced in a study of cytomegalovirus exposure and HLA in healthy donors. PCR primers comprised 60 Vbeta and 13 Jbeta primers. Using immunoSEQ multiplex PCR, the repertoire was profiled, and TCRdb retains in-frame clones only, with some absent. The sample lists roughly 240,000 clones, 80% to 90% seen once, with 0.2% to 0.25% in the top ten. Sequenced sample: PBMCs. These receptors were collected from a girl under 10 years old in good health and CMV-seronegative.

J is TRBJ2-7 and V is TRBV30; the match to TRBD2 covers 9 bases. Losses at the gene ends were 2 bases for V and 4 bases for J; bases not matched to a gene: 6. Germline V gives CDR1 GTSNPN, CDR2 SVGIG (reference sequence). CDR3 size: 14 residues. The CDR3 spells CAWSRGTSSYEQYF. In DNA, the CDR3 is TGTGCCTGGAGTAGGGGGACTAGCTCTTACGAGCAGTACTTC.

The chain couples TRBV9 to TRBJ1-2, with D unclear. CDR3 length: 16 residues. Germline CDR1 and CDR2: SGDLS and YYNGEE. Deletions cut 0 bases from V and 0 bases from J, with 12 bases between. The CDR3 nucleotides are TGTGCCAGCAGCGTAGGTGGAGGAACCTCTAACTATGGCTACACCTTC. Its translation: CASSVGGGTSNYGYTF.

To note about this clone: The junction does not match germline at one end; this may be a read error. J is TRBJ2-4 and V is TRBV12-5, with 8 positions matching TRBD1. CDR1 is LGHNT and CDR2 is FRNRAP in the germline V gene. The CDR3 runs to 17 residues. The CDR3 reads CASGSTQGVGAKNIQYF. The DNA of the CDR3 is TGTGCTAGTGGTTCAACACAGGGGGTGGGAGCCAAAAACATTCAGTATTTC.

This chain joins TRBV5-1 and TRBJ2-1; no clear D. The CDR3 is 13 residues long. The V gene lost 3 bases and the J gene lost 7 bases, with 11 bases spanning the gap. From germline, CDR1 is SGHRS and CDR2 YFSETQ. This chain's CDR3 is CASSSSSRNEQFF. In DNA, the CDR3 is TGCGCCAGCAGCTCGAGCTCGCGTAATGAGCAGTTCTTC.

The gene calls are TRBV30 and TRBJ1-1, with D maybe TRBD1 (5 bases). Germline V lookup: CDR1 GTSNPN, CDR2 SVGIG (reference sequence). The CDR3 totals 15 residues. The ends were cut back, 0 bases at V and 0 bases at J, with 11 bases in the middle. CDR3 in amino acids: CAWSVRPGMNTEAFF. The CDR3 DNA is TGTGCCTGGAGTGTACGCCCAGGGATGAACACTGAAGCTTTCTTT.